This record covers a single TCR beta chain. The germline V gene has CDR1 SGHVS and CDR2 FQNEAQ. The CDR3 is 15 amino acids. Trimming took 6 bases from V and 1 from J; bases not matched to a gene: 3. This sample is part of a study of shared clonotypes between healthy human individuals. Study in general: Each donor contributed plates that comprised three CD4 naive, three CD4 memory, two CD8 naive and one CD8 memory.

Naive CD8 cells were CD45RO-negative, positively selected for CCR7, excluding terminally differentiated effector memory CD45RA+ cells. Generated by immunoSEQ multiplex PCR, the TCRdb table keeps only in-frame clones and is missing some. Of about 2.1 million clones listed, roughly 91% are singletons. This TCR derives from a man younger than 35 in good health. Some clones in this sample may be carry-over from other donors' samples. Sequenced sample: naive CD8+ T cells from PBMCs. This chain joins TRBV7-8 and TRBJ2-1, with 10 bases aligning to TRBD1. The CDR3 bases are TGTGCCAGCAGTATGGACAGGGGGTCCTACAATGAGCAGTTCTTC. Protein sequence: CASSMDRGSYNEQFF.